Listed below are T cell receptor beta chains from one sample, sequenced in a study of T cells in Graves' hyperthyroidism and ophthalmopathy. TCRdb used MiXCR to reprocess the multiplex PCR reads, holding one entry per CDR3 protein. The sample shows 610,000 or so distinct CDR3 sequences, 40% to 55% of them seen only once. Sequencing was carried out using peripheral blood or thyroid tissue (not recorded which). These TCRs come from a woman aged 18-29 years with Graves' hyperthyroidism. The CDR3 runs from the conserved cysteine through the conserved F or W. A D gene is named only where the DNA matches it firmly. Clone size, where shown, is once, few, many, or a class for clones that have expanded.

CDR3: CASSFPLPSTDTQYF
DNA: TGTGCCAGCAGCTTTCCACTACCTAGCACAGATACGCAGTATTTT
size: -
J: TRBJ2-3
D: -
V: TRBV5-4

CDR3: CSASLNRLEAFF
DNA: TGCAGTGCTAGTCTAAATCGATTGGAAGCTTTCTTT
size: many
J: TRBJ1-1
D: -
V: TRBV20-1

CDR3: CASRTQGETQHF
DNA: TGTGCCAGCAGAACACAAGGAGAGACCCAGCATTTT
size: -
J: TRBJ1-5
D: -
V: TRBV9

CDR3: CASSLTGEPGNTF
DNA: TGTGCCAGCAGCCTTACAGGGGAACCCGGAAACACCTTC
size: -
J: TRBJ1-2
D: TRBD1
V: TRBV2

CDR3: CSVGLRDTEAFF
DNA: TGCAGCGTCGGGCTCCGGGACACTGAAGCTTTCTTT
size: -
J: TRBJ1-1
D: -
V: TRBV29-1

CDR3: CASLYRGTEAF
DNA: TGTGCCAGCCTCTATAGAGGGACTGAAGCTTTC
size: -
J: TRBJ2-6
D: -
V: TRBV2

CDR3: CAWTGYSNQPQHF
DNA: TGTGCCTGGACAGGCTATAGCAATCAGCCCCAGCATTTT
size: -
J: TRBJ1-5
D: TRBD1
V: TRBV24-1

CDR3: CSVSDRVTEAFF
DNA: TGCAGCGTTTCGGACAGGGTCACTGAAGCTTTCTTT
size: many
J: TRBJ1-1
D: TRBD1
V: TRBV29-1

CDR3: CASSSPDSIGNTIYF
DNA: TGTGCCAGTAGTTCCCCGGACAGTATTGGAAACACCATATATTTT
size: many
J: TRBJ1-3
D: -
V: TRBV19

CDR3: CATSDPSLGGRNEQFF
DNA: TGTGCCACCAGTGACCCCAGTCTAGGAGGGAGGAATGAGCAGTTCTTC
size: -
J: TRBJ2-1
D: -
V: TRBV24-1

CDR3: CSAGLLNYGYTF
DNA: TGCAGTGCAGGACTGCTGAACTATGGCTACACCTTC
size: -
J: TRBJ1-2
D: -
V: TRBV20-1